These 29 T cell receptor beta chains were all obtained from the same sample, sequenced in a study of blood T cell repertoires in COVID-19. Here immunoSEQ multiplex PCR was the method, and the copy in TCRdb shows in-frame clones only, minus some. The sample has roughly 360,000 clones, 87% seen once. Sequenced input: PBMCs or T cells enriched from blood (not recorded which). These receptors were obtained from a young man who had recovered from COVID-19.

This clone was recorded only once. The chain links TRBV6-5 to TRBJ2-1; 7 bases are a match to TRBD1. Trimming removed 7 bases from V and 5 bases from J; junction bases left unmatched: 11. This CDR3 has 15 amino acids. The germline V gene has CDR1 MNHEY and CDR2 SVGAGI. CDR3 sequence reads: CASKKGHTGDNEQFF. DNA of the CDR3: TGTGCCAGCAAGAAGGGCCACACAGGGGACAATGAGCAGTTCTTC.

A note on this clone: One end of the junction does not line up with germline, which may come from a read error. Other DNA sequences in this sample translate to the same CDR3. The V call is TRBV12-3 or TRBV12-4, the J call TRBJ1-2, with unresolved D. The CDR3 consists of 13 residues. CDR3 sequence: CASSLGQSYGYTF. In DNA form, the CDR3 reads TGTGCCAGCAGCTTAGGGCAGTCCTATGGCTACACCTTC.

The chain combines TRBV30 with TRBJ1-1; D not certain. V lost 1 base, J lost 0 bases, and 3 bases lay in between. CDR1 and CDR2 from the germline V gene are GTSNPN and SVGIG (reference sequence). The CDR3 is made up of 12 amino acids. CDR3 amino acids: CAWSGMNTEAFF. The DNA for the CDR3 is TGTGCCTGGAGTGGTATGAACACTGAAGCTTTCTTT.

This chain links TRBV15 with TRBJ2-3, with D perhaps matching TRBD2 (5 bases). The CDR3 length is 16 residues. V lost 5 bases, J lost 1 base, and 16 bases lay in between. CDR1 and CDR2 from the germline V gene are LNHNV and YYDKDF (reference sequence). CDR3 DNA sequence: TGTGCCACCAGCCACGACGCGGCGGGTGGCACAGATACGCAGTATTTT. Its translation: CATSHDAAGGTDTQYF.

The chain joins TRBV6-1 to TRBJ1-2; TRBD1 matches 8 bases. Germline V gene sequence: CDR1 MNHNS, CDR2 SASEGT. J gave up 3 bases and V 3 bases, and 9 bases lay outside the gene matches. This CDR3 comprises 16 residues. CDR3 amino acids: CASSDPGTGLHYGYTF. In nucleotides, the CDR3 is TGTGCCAGCAGTGACCCCGGGACAGGACTACACTATGGCTACACCTTC.

The chain has TRBV27 and TRBJ2-5, with a weak D call TRBD1 (6 bases). The germline gives CDR1 MNHEY, CDR2 SMNVEV (reference sequence). V dropped 3 bases and J dropped 4 bases, with 12 bases sitting between them. The CDR3 contains 14 residues. The CDR3 DNA is TGTGCCAGCAGTTTTCAGGGGTCTTCAGAGACCCAGTACTTC. It codes for CASSFQGSSETQYF.

The chain is built from TRBV30 and TRBJ2-6; 7 bases are shared with TRBD1. With V trimmed by 8 bases and J by 4 bases, 5 bases remained unmatched. Germline-derived CDR1 and CDR2 are GTSNPN and SVGIG (reference sequence). This CDR3 is 13 amino acids long. The CDR3 loop reads CAQDRSGANVLTF. The CDR3 coding sequence is TGTGCCCAGGACAGGTCCGGGGCCAACGTCCTGACTTTC.

V is TRBV13 and J is TRBJ1-1, with 9 bases aligning to TRBD1. Germline V gene lookup returns CDR1 PRHDT and CDR2 FYEKMQ (reference sequence). The V and J ends lost 9 bases and 4 bases, in that order; junction bases with no gene match: 9. The CDR3 loop spans 14 amino acids. CDR3 sequence: CASLQGAWGTEAFF. The DNA for the CDR3 is TGTGCCAGTTTACAGGGGGCTTGGGGCACTGAAGCTTTCTTT.

The chain recombines TRBV11-2 with TRBJ2-1; TRBD1 aligns across 10 bases. CDR1 and CDR2 (germline): SGHAT, FQNNGV. The CDR3 runs 14 residues. After removal of 1 base from V and 9 bases from J, the junction contained 3 bases not matched to a gene. CDR3 DNA: TGTGCCAGCAGCTTAGCGGGACAGGGGACTGAGCAGTTCTTC. Its translation: CASSLAGQGTEQFF.

V gene TRBV2 combines with J gene TRBJ1-1, with a possible D match to TRBD1 (6 bases). V lost 7 bases to trimming and J lost 3 bases, with 6 bases between them. This CDR3 has 11 amino acids. The germline V gene encodes CDR1 SNHLY and CDR2 FYNNEI. CDR3 nucleotides: TGTGCCAGCACAGGGGACACTGAAGCTTTCTTT. Amino acids: CASTGDTEAFF.

The rearrangement links TRBV7-2 to TRBJ1-2; no firm D call. CDR1 SGHTA and CDR2 FQGNSA come from the germline V gene. CDR3 length equals 15 residues. V was pared by 1 base and J by 0 bases, with 9 bases between. CDR3 loop: CASSLVQAANYGYTF. CDR3 sequence (DNA): TGTGCCAGCAGCTTAGTCCAGGCAGCTAACTATGGCTACACCTTC. Complete variable domain (other parts from reference TRBV7-2 and TRBJ1-2): GAGVSQSPSNKVTEKGKDVELRCDPISGHTALYWYRQSLGQGLEFLIYFQGNSAPDKSGLPSDRFSAERTGGSVSTLTIQRTQQEDSAVYLCASSLVQAANYGYTFGSGTRLTVV.

The rearrangement joins TRBV15 to TRBJ1-2; D is ambiguous. V shed 0 bases and J shed 5 bases, with 13 bases lying between them. Germline V lookup: CDR1 LNHNV, CDR2 YYDKDF (reference sequence). This CDR3 spans 15 amino acids. In DNA, the CDR3 is TGTGCCACCAGCAGAGATAAGCCGCTTTGGTATGGCTACACCTTC. Amino acid sequence: CATSRDKPLWYGYTF. Full variable domain (rest looked up from reference TRBV15 and TRBJ1-2): DAMVIQNPRYQVTQFGKPVTLSCSQTLNHNVMYWYQQKSSQAPKLLFHYYDKDFNNEADTPDNFQSRRPNTSFCFLDIRSPGLGDTAMYLCATSRDKPLWYGYTFGSGTRLTVV.

This clone has a handful of counts. J is TRBJ1-2 and V is TRBV7-2; 8 bases map to TRBD1. J gave up 5 bases and V 6 bases, and 5 bases lay outside the gene matches. This CDR3 spans 13 amino acids. The germline gives CDR1 SGHTA, CDR2 FQGNSA. This CDR3 is CASRRTGGYGYTF. For the CDR3, the DNA is TGTGCCAGCAGAAGAACAGGGGGATATGGCTACACCTTC.

This clone has only one observation. In DNA form, the CDR3 reads TGTGCCAGCAGCCGAACAGGGGATAGCAATCAGCCCCAGCATTTT. Its translation: CASSRTGDSNQPQHF. This chain joins TRBV5-6 and TRBJ1-5, with 7 bases fitting TRBD1. This CDR3 comprises 15 residues. Germline CDR1 SGHDT, CDR2 YYEEEE. V gave up 4 bases and J gave up 0 bases; unmatched junction bases: 4. Filled out from reference TRBV5-6 and TRBJ1-5, the complete variable domain reads DAGVTQSPTHLIKTRGQQVTLRCSPKSGHDTVSWYQQALGQGPQFIFQYYEEEERQRGNFPDRFSGHQFPNYSSELNVNALLLGDSALYLCASSRTGDSNQPQHFGDGTRLSIL.

A single count supports this clone. This sequence joins TRBV4-3 and TRBJ1-6; 10 bases fit TRBD1. The CDR3 contains 15 residues. The V gene end was trimmed by 0 bases and the J gene end by 8 bases; junction bases not matched to a gene: 1. Germline loops: CDR1 LGHNA, CDR2 YSLEER. CDR3 residues: CASSQDGTGDSPLHF. In nucleotides, the CDR3 is TGCGCCAGCAGCCAAGACGGGACAGGGGATTCACCCCTCCACTTT.

The chain joins TRBV5-1 to TRBJ1-5, with TRBD1 as a possible D gene (5 bases). CDR3 length: 14 residues. From germline, CDR1 is SGHRS and CDR2 YFSETQ. V lost 4 bases, J lost 4 bases, and 12 bases lay in between. The CDR3 here is CASSPSGGNQPQHF. For the CDR3, the DNA is TGCGCCAGCAGCCCGTCGGGGGGGAATCAGCCCCAGCATTTT.

Written as DNA, the CDR3 is TGTGCCAGCAGCTACAGGGGCGGCCAGCCCCAGCATTTT. Amino acids: CASSYRGGQPQHF. This chain joins TRBV6-5 and TRBJ1-5; 7 bases line up with TRBD1. The V and J ends lost 6 bases and 7 bases, in that order; junction bases with no gene match: 6. The CDR3 has 13 residues. CDR1 MNHEY and CDR2 SVGAGI come from the germline V gene.

This chain uses TRBV3-1 (or the pseudogene TRBV3-2) with TRBJ2-1; TRBD2 might be the D (5 bases). The V gene lost 7 bases and the J gene lost 0 bases, with 13 bases spanning the gap. The CDR3 spans 15 residues. CDR1 is LGHDT and CDR2 is YNNKEL in the germline V gene (reference sequence). This CDR3 reads CASTPAGSSYNEQFF. The CDR3 DNA reads as TGTGCCAGCACCCCGGCTGGGAGCTCCTACAATGAGCAGTTCTTC.

The genes are TRBV29-1 and TRBJ1-5; TRBD1 matches at 7 bases. This CDR3 is built from 14 residues. The V and J ends lost 4 bases and 4 bases, in that order; junction bases with no gene match: 7. Germline CDR1 is SQVTM and CDR2 is ANQGSEA. The CDR3 nucleotides read TGCAGCGTTGGCGGGACAGATCCTAATCAGCCCCAGCATTTT. It yields the protein CSVGGTDPNQPQHF.

V usage is TRBV19 and J usage is TRBJ1-3; no clear D. Germline-derived CDR1 and CDR2 are LNHDA and SQIVND (reference sequence). Trimming shortened V by 6 bases and J by 2 bases, and 8 bases separated the two germline ends. The CDR3 has 13 amino acids. This chain's CDR3 is CASRQQAGNTIYF. The DNA for the CDR3 is TGTGCCAGTAGACAGCAAGCTGGAAACACCATATATTTT.

The rearrangement joins TRBV12-3 or TRBV12-4 to TRBJ1-3, with D possibly matching TRBD1 (5 bases). This CDR3 is built from 13 residues. V lost 8 bases and J lost 1, with 9 bases in between. CDR3 bases: TGTGCCAGCGGCCAGGGATCTGGAAACACCATATATTTT. Amino acid sequence: CASGQGSGNTIYF.

V usage is TRBV11-2 and J usage is TRBJ2-7; D unresolved. Germline assignment: CDR1 SGHAT and CDR2 FQNNGV. CDR3 length: 15 residues. Trimming took 1 base from V and 4 from J, leaving 14 bases between them. The CDR3 spells CASSLAVSYLYEQYF. The CDR3, as DNA: TGTGCCAGCAGCTTAGCAGTCAGTTACCTTTACGAGCAGTACTTC.

This clone turned up a few times. At one end the junction does not follow the germline gene, possibly because of a read error. The sample carries other DNA sequences with the same CDR3. This rearrangement joins TRBV4-3 to TRBJ2-7; D gene uncertain. The germline gives CDR1 LGHNA, CDR2 YSLEER. The CDR3 is made up of 13 amino acids. The CDR3 spells CASSQDRAYEQYF. The CDR3 coding sequence is TGCGCCAGCAGTCAAGACCGAGCCTACGAGCAGTACTTC.

V gene TRBV7-6 combines with J gene TRBJ1-1, with TRBD1 matching over 7 bases. The CDR3 runs 15 residues. Trimming removed 4 bases from V and 0 bases from J; junction bases left unmatched: 5. CDR1 and CDR2 (germline): SGHVS, FNYEAQ. DNA for the CDR3: TGTGCCAGCAGCTCCCCGACAGGGTTGAACACTGAAGCTTTCTTT. It codes for CASSSPTGLNTEAFF.

This clone was picked up a small number of times. In nucleotides, the CDR3 is TGTGCCAGCAGTGACAGGGTGGACACCTATAATTCACCCCTCCACTTT. It encodes CASSDRVDTYNSPLHF. The gene calls are TRBV6-1 and TRBJ1-6; TRBD1 is a possible D gene (5 bases). Germline V gives CDR1 MNHNS, CDR2 SASEGT. V was clipped by 3 bases and J by 2 bases, with 11 bases between them. CDR3 length: 16 residues.

The V gene is TRBV29-1, the J gene TRBJ1-1; unclear D gene. Trimming took 0 bases from V and 1 from J, leaving 6 bases between them. The CDR3 runs to 13 residues. In germline, CDR1 is SQVTM, CDR2 ANQGSEA. CDR3 residues: CSVEDLGNTEAFF. In nucleotides, the CDR3 is TGCAGCGTTGAAGATCTCGGGAACACTGAAGCTTTCTTT.

The chain combines TRBV18 with TRBJ1-6; 8 bases line up with TRBD1. V was clipped by 2 bases and J by 10 bases; unmatched bases: 7. This CDR3 has 15 amino acids. Germline V gene data show CDR1 as KGHSH and CDR2 as LQKENI. CDR3 region: CASSPSIQGASPLHF. CDR3 nucleotides: TGTGCCAGCTCACCAAGTATCCAGGGGGCATCACCCCTCCACTTT. Together with reference TRBV18 and TRBJ1-6, the CDR3 gives the full variable domain: NAGVMQNPRHLVRRRGQEARLRCSPMKGHSHVYWYRQLPEEGLKFMVYLQKENIIDESGMPKERFSAEFPKEGPSILRIQQVVRGDSAAYFCASSPSIQGASPLHFGNGTRLTVT.

This chain links TRBV5-1 with TRBJ1-2, with D perhaps TRBD1 (5 bases). V lost 4 bases and J lost 0, with 13 bases in between. This CDR3 comprises 15 residues. Germline V gene sequence: CDR1 SGHRS, CDR2 YFSETQ. CDR3: CASSPRQNPNYGYTF. The CDR3 bases are TGCGCCAGCAGCCCCCGACAGAATCCTAACTATGGCTACACCTTC.

This clone was found once. This chain's CDR3 is CASSSDSPNYGYTF. Written as DNA, the CDR3 is TGTGCCAGCAGCTCCGACAGTCCCAACTATGGCTACACCTTC. The chain couples TRBV5-4 to TRBJ1-2, with D perhaps TRBD1 (5 bases). Germline assignment: CDR1 SGHNT and CDR2 YYREEE (reference sequence). Trimming took off 3 bases at V and 2 bases at J, with 11 bases between the two ends. CDR3 size: 14 residues.